Described below is a single T cell receptor beta chain sequence and its context. Its target is unknown. Sequencing used immunoSEQ multiplex PCR; TCRdb keeps in-frame clones, though not all of them. The table lists 55,000 to 70,000 clones, approximately 87% of them singletons. This record comes from a study of lymphopenia after photon versus proton radiotherapy. Study findings and constraints: Larger post-nadir TCR diversity loss correlated inversely with survival in deceased patients. Authors raise, but do not show, better survival with proton therapy. Post-nadir diversity loss with photons came from oligoclonal expansion, particularly CD8+ Temra cells.

Trimming removed 2 bases at V and 2 bases at J, with 6 bases between. The CDR3 sequence is 13 residues long. The germline V gene has CDR1 MNHNS and CDR2 SASEGT. Source: peripheral blood, taken from a patient treated with proton-based radiotherapy. The source is a man aged 80 or over with esophageal cancer. The chain is built from TRBV6-1 and TRBJ1-2, with D hard to call. CDR3 sequence: CASSEIRNYGYTF. CDR3 DNA sequence: TGTGCCAGCAGTGAAATCAGGAACTATGGCTACACCTTC.